This TCR beta chain appears in the sequencing data of a study of blood T cell repertoires in COVID-19. Profiling relied on immunoSEQ multiplex PCR, and the TCRdb table lists in-frame clones only, not all of them. In the table there are around 250,000 clones, 86% of which are singletons. Unmatched junction bases numbered 9, after V lost 6 bases and J lost 2 bases. Germline V CDR1 and CDR2: LNHDA, SQIVND (reference sequence). The CDR3 sequence is 18 residues long. Sequenced sample: peripheral blood. The chain combines TRBV19 with TRBJ2-3; 15 bases agree with TRBD2. This receptor was obtained from a woman aged 30 to 39 with active or convalescent COVID-19. CDR3 bases: TGTGCCAGTAGACCGGGACTAGCGGGGGGACGAATCACAGATACGCAGTATTTT. Its protein product is CASRPGLAGGRITDTQYF.